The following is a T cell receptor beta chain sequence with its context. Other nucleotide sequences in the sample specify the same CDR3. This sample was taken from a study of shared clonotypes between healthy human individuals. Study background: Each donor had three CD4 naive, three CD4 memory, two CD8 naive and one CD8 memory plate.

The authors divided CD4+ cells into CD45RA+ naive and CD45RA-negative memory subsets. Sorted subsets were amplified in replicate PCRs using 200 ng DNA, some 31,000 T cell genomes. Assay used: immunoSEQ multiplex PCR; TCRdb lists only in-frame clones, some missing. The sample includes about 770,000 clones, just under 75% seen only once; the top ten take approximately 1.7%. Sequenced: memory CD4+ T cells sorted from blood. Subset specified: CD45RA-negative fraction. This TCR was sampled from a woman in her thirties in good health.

The CDR3 sequence is CASSLSSGSYNEQFF. CDR3 in DNA: TGCGCCAGCAGCTTGAGTAGCGGGAGTTACAATGAGCAGTTCTTC. The chain combines TRBV5-1 with TRBJ2-1; 9 bases agree with TRBD2. Per germline, CDR1 SGHRS and CDR2 YFSETQ. This CDR3 is 15 amino acids long. V was pared by 1 base and J by 4 bases, with 3 bases of the junction left unmatched.